This record covers a single T cell receptor beta chain. Its antigen is still unknown. Germline loops: CDR1 GTSNPN, CDR2 SVGIG (reference sequence). This CDR3 spans 14 amino acids. V gave up 2 bases and J gave up 6 bases; unmatched junction bases: 9. The PCR made use of 60 Vbeta and 13 Jbeta primers. Sequenced by immunoSEQ multiplex PCR; TCRdb stores in-frame clones only, minus some. The sample lists under 200,000 clones, roughly 80% seen once, with 7.5% to 9% in the top ten. The data originate from a study of cytomegalovirus exposure and HLA in healthy donors. Study-level points and caveats: Later analysis associated a missense DCLRE1C variant with TCR beta V- and J-gene trimming.

Sequencing was performed on PBMCs. This TCR came from a male donor in good health and CMV-seropositive. J is TRBJ1-2 and V is TRBV30; 7 bases align to TRBD1. The CDR3 nucleotides read TGTGCCTGGAGTAATACCGGGACAGCTGATGGCTACACCTTC. Amino acids: CAWSNTGTADGYTF.